This entry features one TCR beta chain sequence. V was pared by 1 base and J by 0 bases, with 16 bases between. The CDR3 consists of 18 residues. The germline V gene has CDR1 LNHDA and CDR2 SQIVND (reference sequence). This sample was taken from a study of cytomegalovirus exposure and HLA in healthy donors. In the PCR, 60 Vbeta and 13 Jbeta primers were used. Repertoires were generated with immunoSEQ multiplex PCR, while TCRdb's copy carries only in-frame clones and drops some. The table records about 110,000 clones, around 84% of them present only once. V usage is TRBV19 and J usage is TRBJ2-4, with D possibly being TRBD1 (6 bases). The source material was PBMCs. This clonotype was sampled from a man younger than 45 in good health and CMV-seronegative. CDR3 nucleotide sequence: TGTGCCAGTAGTATAGCTTTGGGACACAAAGTAGCCAAAAACATTCAGTACTTC. Protein: CASSIALGHKVAKNIQYF.